The rows below give T cell receptor beta chains drawn from one sample of a study of control samples from healthy donors and cancer patients. The assay was immunoSEQ multiplex PCR, and TCRdb's table has in-frame clones only and misses some. The sample has around 120,000 clones, over 90% seen once. The sample comprised blood. These receptors were taken from a young man in good health. Both conserved end residues are part of each CDR3. A D gene is named only where the DNA matches it firmly. Size tells how often a clone was seen (once, few, many) or the class of an expanded clone, and some rows leave it out.

cdr3_aa: CASSFEGALAKNIQYF
cdr3_nt: TGTGCCAGCAGCTTCGAGGGGGCTCTAGCCAAAAACATTCAGTACTTC
clone_size: once
j_call: TRBJ2-4
v_call: TRBV7-2
d_call: TRBD1

cdr3_aa: CASSAEGGGGYTF
cdr3_nt: TGTGCCAGCAGCGCGGAGGGAGGAGGTGGCTACACCTTC
clone_size: -
j_call: TRBJ1-2
v_call: TRBV9
d_call: -

cdr3_aa: CASSLPFGQETQYF
cdr3_nt: TGTGCCAGCAGTCTGCCTTTCGGACAAGAGACCCAGTACTTC
clone_size: -
j_call: TRBJ2-5
v_call: TRBV28
d_call: -

cdr3_aa: CASSLRGGYTF
cdr3_nt: TGTGCCAGCAGTTTGAGGGGTGGCTACACCTTC
clone_size: -
j_call: TRBJ1-2
v_call: TRBV28
d_call: -

cdr3_aa: CASSDGTVGMNTEAFF
cdr3_nt: TGTGCCAGCAGCGACGGGACGGTCGGGATGAACACTGAAGCTTTCTTT
clone_size: -
j_call: TRBJ1-1
v_call: TRBV6-4
d_call: -

cdr3_aa: CASSDAGARTYGYTF
cdr3_nt: TGTGCCAGCAGTGACGCGGGGGCCCGCACCTATGGCTACACCTTC
clone_size: -
j_call: TRBJ1-2
v_call: TRBV25-1
d_call: -

cdr3_aa: CASSPDRGYEQYF
cdr3_nt: TGCGCCAGCAGCCCGGACAGGGGCTACGAGCAGTACTTC
clone_size: -
j_call: TRBJ2-7
v_call: TRBV4-1
d_call: TRBD1

cdr3_aa: CASSLLTDTGELFF
cdr3_nt: TGTGCCAGCAGCCTTCTGACAGACACCGGGGAGCTGTTTTTT
clone_size: -
j_call: TRBJ2-2
v_call: TRBV5-6
d_call: -

cdr3_aa: CASRLWGSNTEAFF
cdr3_nt: TGTGCCAGCAGATTGTGGGGTTCGAACACTGAAGCTTTCTTT
clone_size: -
j_call: TRBJ1-1
v_call: TRBV6-5
d_call: -

cdr3_aa: CASFGEEGDNSPLHF
cdr3_nt: TGTGCCAGTTTTGGGGAGGAGGGAGATAATTCACCCCTCCACTTT
clone_size: -
j_call: TRBJ1-6
v_call: TRBV6-5
d_call: -

cdr3_aa: CASRPSDGGRNQPQHF
cdr3_nt: TGTGCCAGCAGACCTAGCGACGGGGGCCGCAATCAGCCCCAGCATTTT
clone_size: -
j_call: TRBJ1-5
v_call: TRBV28
d_call: -

cdr3_aa: CASRSLGGTYEQYF
cdr3_nt: TGTGCCAGCAGGTCTCTCGGGGGGACCTACGAGCAGTACTTC
clone_size: -
j_call: TRBJ2-7
v_call: TRBV27
d_call: TRBD2

cdr3_aa: CASSPLGTDIYEQYF
cdr3_nt: TGTGCCAGCAGCCCCTTGGGGACAGATATCTACGAGCAGTACTTC
clone_size: -
j_call: TRBJ2-7
v_call: TRBV6-2/TRBV6-3
d_call: TRBD1

cdr3_aa: CASSPQGDTEAFF
cdr3_nt: TGCGCCAGCAGCCCCCAGGGGGACACTGAAGCTTTCTTT
clone_size: few
j_call: TRBJ1-1
v_call: TRBV5-1
d_call: TRBD1

cdr3_aa: CASSFGRRGTGARNEQFF
cdr3_nt: TGTGCCAGCAGTTTTGGCCGAAGGGGGACAGGGGCCCGCAATGAGCAGTTCTTC
clone_size: -
j_call: TRBJ2-1
v_call: TRBV25-1
d_call: TRBD1

cdr3_aa: CSARDGQPQHF
cdr3_nt: TGCAGTGCTAGAGATGGCCAGCCCCAGCATTTT
clone_size: -
j_call: TRBJ1-5
v_call: TRBV20-1
d_call: -

cdr3_aa: CASSHAGTRSYNEQFF
cdr3_nt: TGTGCCAGCAGCCATGCCGGGACTAGGTCATACAATGAGCAGTTCTTC
clone_size: -
j_call: TRBJ2-1
v_call: TRBV7-3
d_call: TRBD2

cdr3_aa: CASSWGQGNTGELFF
cdr3_nt: TGCGCCAGCAGCTGGGGGCAGGGGAACACCGGGGAGCTGTTTTTT
clone_size: -
j_call: TRBJ2-2
v_call: TRBV5-1
d_call: -

cdr3_aa: CASRRTGGEGTIYF
cdr3_nt: TGCGCCAGCAGAAGGACAGGGGGCGAGGGAACCATATATTTT
clone_size: -
j_call: TRBJ1-3
v_call: TRBV5-1
d_call: TRBD1

cdr3_aa: CASSPGGQSYNEQFF
cdr3_nt: TGTGCCAGCAGCCCGGGGGGGCAGTCCTACAATGAGCAGTTCTTC
clone_size: once
j_call: TRBJ2-1
v_call: TRBV11-3
d_call: TRBD2

cdr3_aa: CASSIGTGVRIRTEAFF
cdr3_nt: TGTGCCAGTAGTATAGGGACAGGTGTTCGCATTAGGACTGAAGCTTTCTTT
clone_size: -
j_call: TRBJ1-1
v_call: TRBV19
d_call: TRBD1

cdr3_aa: CASSVGASLQDTQYF
cdr3_nt: TGTGCCAGCAGCGTCGGGGCCTCCCTGCAAGATACGCAGTATTTT
clone_size: -
j_call: TRBJ2-3
v_call: TRBV9
d_call: -

cdr3_aa: CASSFNKGSETQYF
cdr3_nt: TGCGCCAGCAGCTTCAACAAGGGCTCCGAGACCCAGTACTTC
clone_size: -
j_call: TRBJ2-5
v_call: TRBV5-1
d_call: -

cdr3_aa: CASSSFRRNTEAFF
cdr3_nt: TGTGCCAGCAGCTCTTTTAGGAGGAACACTGAAGCTTTCTTT
clone_size: -
j_call: TRBJ1-1
v_call: TRBV7-2
d_call: -